One sample yielded the 8 T cell receptor beta chains listed below, sequenced in a study of cytomegalovirus exposure and HLA in healthy donors. In the PCR, 60 Vbeta and 13 Jbeta primers were used. The protocol was immunoSEQ multiplex PCR, while the TCRdb copy is restricted to in-frame clones and leaves out a portion. The sample shows fewer than 150,000 clones, less than 80% of them seen only once. Sequencing was performed on PBMCs. The source is a man aged 40-55 years in good health and CMV-seropositive.

The chain recombines TRBV9 with TRBJ2-1; 7 bases match TRBD2. CDR3 length: 15 residues. Trimming removed 1 base from V and 3 bases from J; junction bases left unmatched: 4. CDR1 is SGDLS and CDR2 is YYNGEE in the germline V gene. The CDR3 sequence: CASSVREGVYNEQFF. The CDR3, as DNA: TGTGCCAGCAGCGTAAGGGAGGGCGTCTACAATGAGCAGTTCTTC.

This clone showed up just a few times. This chain connects TRBV9 to TRBJ1-3; no clear D gene. Trimming took off 0 bases at V and 3 bases at J, with 13 bases between the two ends. CDR1 and CDR2 (germline): SGDLS, YYNGEE. The CDR3 consists of 16 residues. The CDR3 region has the DNA TGTGCCAGCAGCGTAGGCGGAGGGTATGATGGAAACACCATATATTTT. This translates into CASSVGGGYDGNTIYF.

V gene TRBV5-1 combines with J gene TRBJ2-3; D is unclear. The CDR3 is made up of 16 amino acids. V gave up 0 bases and J gave up 0 bases, with 11 bases separating them. The germline gives CDR1 SGHRS, CDR2 YFSETQ. As DNA, the CDR3 is TGCGCCAGCAGCTTGGGCCCAGCGAGTAGCACAGATACGCAGTATTTT. Encoded protein: CASSLGPASSTDTQYF.

With respect to this clone: Mismatch with germline at one junction end may stem from a read error. The CDR3 DNA sequence: TGTTCCAGCAGCCTATTCAACACTGAAGCTTTCTTT. Amino acid sequence: CSSSLFNTEAFF. This chain connects TRBV7-9 to TRBJ1-1; D ambiguous. The length of the CDR3 is 12 residues. CDR1 SEHNR and CDR2 FQNEAQ come from the germline V gene (reference sequence). The full variable domain, completed using reference TRBV7-9 and TRBJ1-1, is DTGVSQNPRHKITKRGQNVTFRCDPISEHNRLYWYRQTLGQGPEFLTYFQNEAQLEKSRLLSDRFSAERPKGSFSTLEIQRTEQGDSAMYLCSSSLFNTEAFFGQGTRLTVV.

In the case of this clone: The junction and the germline gene differ at one end; a read error may be behind it. This rearrangement joins TRBV7-7 to TRBJ2-2; 7 bases align to TRBD1. The CDR3 length is 15 residues. Germline assignment: CDR1 SSHAT and CDR2 FNYEAQ (reference sequence). For the CDR3, the DNA is TGTGCTAGCAGCCTACTACAGGGGCCCACCGGGGAGCTGTTTTTT. The encoded protein is CASSLLQGPTGELFF.

This chain links TRBV4-1 with TRBJ2-7, with a weak D call TRBD1 (5 bases). Trimming removed 3 bases at V and 4 bases at J, with 16 bases between. Germline V gene data show CDR1 as MGHRA and CDR2 as YSYEKL. The CDR3 has 15 residues. CDR3 DNA sequence: TGCGCCAGCAGCCAGGGGATTATCGCAGGGTACGAGCAGTACTTC. Amino acid sequence: CASSQGIIAGYEQYF.

This clone was detected once. The sample contains more than one DNA sequence encoding this CDR3. This chain connects TRBV18 to TRBJ1-1; TRBD1 matches 8 bases. This CDR3 has 14 residues. Per germline, CDR1 KGHSH and CDR2 LQKENI. V lost 6 bases, J lost 1 base, and 4 bases stayed unmatched. CDR3 DNA sequence: TGTGCCAGCTCCCTCGGACAGGGGAACACTGAAGCTTTCTTT. It specifies CASSLGQGNTEAFF.

V gene TRBV13 combines with J gene TRBJ2-3; 9 bases are shared with TRBD1. Per the germline V gene, CDR1 is PRHDT and CDR2 is FYEKMQ (reference sequence). The CDR3 is made up of 15 amino acids. With 5 bases clipped from V and 4 bases from J, the junction kept 7 bases outside the gene matches. This CDR3 reads CASSRWGQGPDTQYF. The CDR3 region has the DNA TGTGCCAGCAGCCGTTGGGGACAGGGCCCAGATACGCAGTATTTT.